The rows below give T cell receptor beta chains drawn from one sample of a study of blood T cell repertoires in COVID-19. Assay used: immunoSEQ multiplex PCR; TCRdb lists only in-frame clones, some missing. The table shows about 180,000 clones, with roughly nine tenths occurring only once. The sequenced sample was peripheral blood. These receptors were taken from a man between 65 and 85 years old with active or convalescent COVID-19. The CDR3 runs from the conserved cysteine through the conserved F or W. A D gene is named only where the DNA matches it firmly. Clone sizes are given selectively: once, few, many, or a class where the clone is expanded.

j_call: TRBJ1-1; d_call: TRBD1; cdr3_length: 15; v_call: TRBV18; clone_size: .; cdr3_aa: CASSSLTGGEDEAFF; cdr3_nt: TGTGCCAGCTCATCACTGACAGGGGGCGAGGATGAAGCTTTCTTT
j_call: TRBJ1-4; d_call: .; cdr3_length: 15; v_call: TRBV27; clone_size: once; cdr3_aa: CASSHPSRGMEKLFF; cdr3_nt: TGTGCCAGCAGTCACCCCTCGCGCGGGATGGAAAAACTGTTTTTT
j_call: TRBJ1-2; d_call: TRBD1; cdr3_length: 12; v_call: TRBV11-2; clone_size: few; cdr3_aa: CASSLDRGTVTF; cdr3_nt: TGTGCCAGCAGCTTAGATAGGGGGACAGTTACCTTC
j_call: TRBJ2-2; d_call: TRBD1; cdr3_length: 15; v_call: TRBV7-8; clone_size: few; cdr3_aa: CASSFQGAGTGELFF; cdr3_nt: TGTGCCAGCAGCTTTCAGGGGGCGGGGACCGGGGAGCTGTTTTTT
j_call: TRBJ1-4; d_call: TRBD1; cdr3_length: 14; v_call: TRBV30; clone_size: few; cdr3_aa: CAQDRGQGNEKLFF; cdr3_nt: TGTGCCCAGGACAGGGGGCAGGGTAATGAAAAACTGTTTTTT
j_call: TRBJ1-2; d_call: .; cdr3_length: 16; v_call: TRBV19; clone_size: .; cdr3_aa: CASSSRQQTRNYGYTF; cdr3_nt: TGTGCCAGTAGTTCCCGACAGCAAACCCGAAACTATGGCTACACCTTC
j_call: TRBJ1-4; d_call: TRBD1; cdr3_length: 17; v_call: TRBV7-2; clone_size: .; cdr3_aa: CASSARDRGFIGEKLFF; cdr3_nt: TGTGCCAGCAGCGCAAGGGACAGGGGTTTCATTGGTGAAAAACTGTTTTTT
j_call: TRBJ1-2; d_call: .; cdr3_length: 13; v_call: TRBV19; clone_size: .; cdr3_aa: CASRLDLAHGYTF; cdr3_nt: TGTGCCAGTAGGTTGGACTTGGCTCATGGCTACACCTTC
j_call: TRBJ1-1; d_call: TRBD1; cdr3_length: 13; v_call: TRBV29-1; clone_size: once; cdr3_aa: CSVDQGANTEAFF; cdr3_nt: TGCAGCGTTGATCAGGGGGCGAACACTGAAGCTTTCTTT
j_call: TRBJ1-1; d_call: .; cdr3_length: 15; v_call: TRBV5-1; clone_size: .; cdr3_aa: CASKAGSVMNTEAFF; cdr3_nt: TGCGCCAGCAAGGCGGGCTCTGTCATGAACACTGAAGCTTTCTTT
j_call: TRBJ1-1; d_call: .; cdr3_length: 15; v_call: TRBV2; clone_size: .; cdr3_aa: CASTGGPQRRTEAFF; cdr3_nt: TGTGCCAGCACTGGGGGCCCCCAAAGGCGCACTGAAGCTTTCTTT
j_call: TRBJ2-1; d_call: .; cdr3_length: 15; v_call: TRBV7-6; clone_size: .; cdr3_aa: CASSTGLPDGNEQFF; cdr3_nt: TGTGCCAGCAGCACAGGTCTCCCGGACGGAAATGAGCAGTTCTTC
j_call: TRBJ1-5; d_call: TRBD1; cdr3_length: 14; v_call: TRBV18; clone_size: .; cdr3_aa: CASSSGTVNQPQHF; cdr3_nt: TGTGCCAGCTCATCAGGGACAGTTAATCAGCCCCAGCATTTT
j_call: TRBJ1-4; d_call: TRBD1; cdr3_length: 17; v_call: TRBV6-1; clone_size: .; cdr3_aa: CASSEARRGQGRRTQGF; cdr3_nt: TGTGCCAGCAGTGAAGCTAGAAGGGGACAGGGGAGGAGGACTCAGGGTTTT
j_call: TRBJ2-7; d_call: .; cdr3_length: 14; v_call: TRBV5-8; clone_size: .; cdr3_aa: CASSLEAATYEQYF; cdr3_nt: TGTGCCAGCAGCTTGGAAGCGGCAACCTACGAGCAGTACTTC
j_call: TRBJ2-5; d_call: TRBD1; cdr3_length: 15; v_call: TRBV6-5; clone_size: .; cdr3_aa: CASSYFGTGQETQYF; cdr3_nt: TGTGCCAGCAGTTATTTCGGGACAGGGCAAGAGACCCAGTACTTC
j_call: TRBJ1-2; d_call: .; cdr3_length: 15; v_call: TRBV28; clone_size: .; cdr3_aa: CASSPRGLVEYGYTF; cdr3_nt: TGTGCCAGCAGTCCAAGGGGCCTCGTGGAGTATGGCTACACCTTC
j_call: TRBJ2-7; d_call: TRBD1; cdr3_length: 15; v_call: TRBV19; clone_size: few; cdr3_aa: CASSSRQGSSYEQYF; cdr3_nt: TGTGCCAGTAGTTCGAGACAGGGGAGCTCCTACGAGCAGTACTTC
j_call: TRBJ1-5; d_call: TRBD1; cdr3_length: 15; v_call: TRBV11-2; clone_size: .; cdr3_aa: CASSANRGGNQPQHF; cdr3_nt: TGTGCCAGCAGCGCAAACAGGGGGGGCAATCAGCCCCAGCATTTT
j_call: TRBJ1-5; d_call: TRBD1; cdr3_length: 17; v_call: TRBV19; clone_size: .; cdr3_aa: CASTSHSNRGGNQPQHF; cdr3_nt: TGTGCCAGTACCTCACACTCAAACAGGGGAGGCAATCAGCCCCAGCATTTT
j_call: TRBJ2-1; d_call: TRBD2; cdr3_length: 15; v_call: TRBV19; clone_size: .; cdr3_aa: CARGIAGGSYNEQFF; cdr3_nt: TGTGCCAGAGGAATAGCGGGAGGCAGCTACAATGAGCAGTTCTTC
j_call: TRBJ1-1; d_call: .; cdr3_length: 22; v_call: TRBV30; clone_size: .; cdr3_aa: CAWSGQGQVVQRRPEGDTEAFF; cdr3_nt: TGTGCCTGGAGCGGACAAGGTCAGGTTGTCCAGAGGCGGCCCGAAGGGGACACTGAAGCTTTCTTT
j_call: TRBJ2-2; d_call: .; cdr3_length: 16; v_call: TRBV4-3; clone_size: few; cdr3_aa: CASSQAQGRVTGELFF; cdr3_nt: TGCGCCAGCAGCCAAGCCCAGGGGCGCGTCACCGGGGAGCTGTTTTTT
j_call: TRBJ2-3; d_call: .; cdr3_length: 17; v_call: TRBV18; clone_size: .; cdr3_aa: CASSPPGLPRNPRGQYF; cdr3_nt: TGTGCCAGCTCACCACCGGGACTCCCACGTAACCCACGTGGGCAGTATTTT
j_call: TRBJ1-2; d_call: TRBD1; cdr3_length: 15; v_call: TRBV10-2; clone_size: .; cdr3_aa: CASSEATGAHGGYTF; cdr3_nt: TGCGCCAGCAGTGAGGCGACAGGGGCTCACGGAGGCTACACCTTC
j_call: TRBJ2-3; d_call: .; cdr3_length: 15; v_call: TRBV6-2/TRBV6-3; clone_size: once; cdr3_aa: CASSYGRSGGSTQYF; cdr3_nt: TGTGCCAGCAGTTACGGAAGGTCAGGGGGGTCTACGCAGTATTTT
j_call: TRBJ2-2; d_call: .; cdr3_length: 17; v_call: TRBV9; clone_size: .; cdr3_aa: CASSPIATSGGTGELFF; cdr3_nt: TGTGCCAGCAGCCCTATTGCTACCTCCGGCGGAACCGGGGAGCTGTTTTTT
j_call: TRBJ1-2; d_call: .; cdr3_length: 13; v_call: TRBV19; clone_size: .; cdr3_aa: CASHDHGGGGYTF; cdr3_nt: TGTGCCAGCCATGACCACGGAGGCGGTGGCTACACCTTC
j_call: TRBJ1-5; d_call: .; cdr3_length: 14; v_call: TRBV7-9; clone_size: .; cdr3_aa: CASSLTTGNQPQHF; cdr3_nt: TGTGCCAGCAGCTTAACGACAGGCAATCAGCCCCAGCATTTT
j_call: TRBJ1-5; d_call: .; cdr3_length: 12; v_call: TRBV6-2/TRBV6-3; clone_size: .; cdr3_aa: CASSLSYQPQHF; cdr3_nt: TGTGCCAGCAGTCTCTCGTATCAGCCCCAGCATTTT